This entry describes one TCR beta chain. Time point of the sample: pre-treatment baseline. TCRdb's copy holds only in-frame clones and misses some; the assay was immunoSEQ multiplex PCR. The data show 15,000 to 20,000 clones, with roughly nine tenths seen just once and about 2% held by the top ten. This entry belongs to a study of blood T cell dynamics during melanoma immunotherapy. Study context: Patients with metastatic melanoma got pembrolizumab or nivolumab-ipilimumab as first-line care.

Germline values: CDR1 SGHNT, CDR2 YYREEE (reference sequence). V was pared by 3 bases and J by 4 bases, with 16 bases between. This CDR3 has 15 residues. V and J are TRBV5-4 and TRBJ1-1; tentatively, D is TRBD1 (5 bases). The sequence came from a human donor with melanoma. Sequences were derived from blood, sampled from a patient treated with checkpoint blockade. CDR3 coding DNA: TGTGCCAGCAGCTCTGCCGGGACGGCGGGCACTGAAGCTTTCTTT. It encodes CASSSAGTAGTEAFF.